The 25 T cell receptor beta chains in this list originate from one sample, sequenced in a study of T cell responses to AZD1222 COVID-19 vaccine. Clones were sequenced by immunoSEQ multiplex PCR, and TCRdb holds only the in-frame ones, with some missing. Of tens of thousands of clones in the sample, 85% were seen once. Sample: peripheral blood, taken on day 0 of AZD1222 vaccination. These receptor sequences come from an adult in good health.

The V gene is TRBV10-1, the J gene TRBJ2-1, with no clear D. The V end lost 11 bases, the J end lost 3 bases, and 11 bases lay between the germline ends. The CDR3 runs to 12 residues. Germline V gene lookup returns CDR1 WNHNN and CDR2 SYGVQD (reference sequence). The CDR3 sequence is CASSKLYNEQFF. CDR3 nucleotides: TGCGCCTCTTCCAAACTCTACAATGAGCAGTTCTTC.

V is TRBV18 and J is TRBJ1-1; unclear D gene. Trimming removed 4 bases from V and 2 bases from J, with 11 bases in between. CDR1 is KGHSH and CDR2 is LQKENI in the germline V gene. The CDR3 runs 14 residues. Here the CDR3 reads CASSLSDSNTEAFF. CDR3 in DNA: TGTGCCAGCTCACTCTCGGACTCTAACACTGAAGCTTTCTTT.

V is TRBV12-3 or TRBV12-4 and J is TRBJ1-1; D is undetermined. The CDR3 is made up of 11 amino acids. V lost 3 bases, J lost 3 bases, and 2 bases lay in between. DNA of the CDR3: TGTGCCAGCAGTTTGTACACTGAAGCTTTCTTT. It is translated as CASSLYTEAFF.

V and J are TRBV23-1 and TRBJ1-2; D remains ambiguous. TRBV23-1 is annotated as an ORF whose role is uncertain. The CDR3 totals 14 residues. Trimming pared 1 base from V and 6 bases from J, leaving 12 bases between. The CDR3 bases are TGCGCCAGCAGTCAATTCTGGCGCCTAAATGGCTACACCTTC. It translates to CASSQFWRLNGYTF.

The chain joins TRBV6-5 to TRBJ1-1; the D gene is possibly TRBD1 (5 bases). Trimming took off 0 bases at V and 1 base at J, with 9 bases between the two ends. The length of the CDR3 is 15 residues. Germline CDR1 is MNHEY and CDR2 is SVGAGI. The CDR3 spells CASSYSWRGNTEAFF. The CDR3 DNA is TGTGCCAGCAGTTACTCATGGAGGGGGAACACTGAAGCTTTCTTT.

In nucleotides, the CDR3 is TGTGCCAGCAGAACCTATGTGGGGGGCGGCTACGAGCAGTACTTC. Translation gives CASRTYVGGGYEQYF. V gene TRBV6-5 combines with J gene TRBJ2-7; D tentatively fits TRBD1 or TRBD2 (6 bases each). From germline, CDR1 is MNHEY and CDR2 SVGAGI. Deletions cut 6 bases from V and 3 bases from J, with 18 bases between. CDR3 length equals 15 residues.

J is TRBJ2-1 and V is TRBV15, with D perhaps given as TRBD1 or TRBD2 (6 bases each). CDR1 LNHNV and CDR2 YYDKDF come from the germline V gene (reference sequence). The germline V and J ends were trimmed by 0 bases and 0 bases, with 24 bases remaining between them. The CDR3 has 21 residues. As DNA, the CDR3 is TGTGCCACCAGCAGAGATCCCGGCGTTGCCGGGGGCCGACACTCCTACAATGAGCAGTTCTTC. As protein: CATSRDPGVAGGRHSYNEQFF. Looking up the rest from reference TRBV15 and TRBJ2-1 gives the full variable domain: DAMVIQNPRYQVTQFGKPVTLSCSQTLNHNVMYWYQQKSSQAPKLLFHYYDKDFNNEADTPDNFQSRRPNTSFCFLDIRSPGLGDTAMYLCATSRDPGVAGGRHSYNEQFFGPGTRLTVL.

The chain couples TRBV6-5 to TRBJ2-1; D unresolved. Germline V CDR1 and CDR2: MNHEY, SVGAGI. V shed 2 bases and J shed 5 bases, with 7 bases lying between them. The CDR3 spans 13 residues. CDR3 bases: TGTGCCAGCAGTTACGACTCAAACAATGAGCAGTTCTTC. It specifies CASSYDSNNEQFF.

V and J are TRBV2 and TRBJ1-1; D might be TRBD1 (6 bases). V shed 4 bases and J shed 1 base, with 10 bases lying between them. Germline assignment: CDR1 SNHLY and CDR2 FYNNEI. The CDR3 is made up of 14 amino acids. Here the CDR3 reads CASSAKQGNTEAFF. The CDR3 bases are TGTGCCAGCAGTGCGAAACAGGGGAACACTGAAGCTTTCTTT.

This clone was observed once. J is TRBJ1-5 and V is TRBV19, with no clear D. This CDR3 comprises 16 residues. V was shortened by 3 bases and J by 0 bases, with 12 bases between the two germline ends. CDR1 and CDR2 (germline): LNHDA, SQIVND (reference sequence). The CDR3 protein is CASSIQDGYSNQPQHF. The CDR3 DNA follows: TGTGCCAGTAGTATTCAGGACGGGTATAGCAATCAGCCCCAGCATTTT.

The chain carries TRBV24-1 and TRBJ2-5; the D is unclear. CDR3 length: 14 residues. The V end lost 2 bases, the J end lost 5 bases, and 11 bases lay between the germline ends. The V gene's germline CDR1 is KGHDR and CDR2 SFDVKD. CDR3: CATSDYGVGETQYF. CDR3 sequence (DNA): TGTGCCACCAGTGATTATGGGGTGGGGGAGACCCAGTACTTC.

The gene calls are TRBV3-1 (or the pseudogene TRBV3-2) and TRBJ2-7; unclear D gene. V was shortened by 4 bases and J by 1 base, with 11 bases between the two germline ends. The germline gives CDR1 LGHDT, CDR2 YNNKEL (reference sequence). The CDR3 is 14 amino acids. In nucleotides, the CDR3 is TGTGCCAGCAGCCTCCGGACGGGTTCCTACGAGCAGTACTTC. It specifies CASSLRTGSYEQYF.

CDR3 in DNA: TGTGCCAGCAGCTTTCAGGGGCGGGAGAATTCACCCCTCCACTTT. Translating it yields CASSFQGRENSPLHF. This chain connects TRBV5-5 to TRBJ1-6, with a weak D call TRBD1 (6 bases). V was cut by 2 bases and J by 7 bases, with 13 bases left in between. CDR3 length: 15 residues. Germline V CDR1 and CDR2: SGHKS, YYEKEE (reference sequence).

The V and J genes are TRBV7-6 and TRBJ1-4; 11 positions agree with TRBD1. Germline assignment: CDR1 SGHVS and CDR2 FNYEAQ. This CDR3 spans 11 amino acids. V shed 5 bases and J 16 bases; nucleotides not matched to a gene: 3. The CDR3 is CASSRGQGEFF. CDR3 coding DNA: TGTGCCAGCAGCAGGGGACAGGGGGAGTTTTTT.

The chain links TRBV6-2 or TRBV6-3 to TRBJ2-7, with 9 nucleotides matching TRBD1. CDR3 length equals 12 residues. Germline V gives CDR1 MNHEY, CDR2 SVGEGT. V trimming: 6 bases; J trimming: 7 bases; junction bases outside the gene matches: 4. In DNA form, the CDR3 reads TGTGCCAGCAGCTGGACAGGGGCTGAGCAGTACTTC. As protein: CASSWTGAEQYF.

The CDR3 coding sequence is TGCGCCAGCAGCCCTAGCGGGAGTATACAAGAGACCCAGTACTTC. The encoded protein is CASSPSGSIQETQYF. The chain employs TRBV5-1 and TRBJ2-5; 10 nucleotides align to TRBD2. The CDR3 sequence is 15 residues long. With V trimmed by 4 bases and J by 2 bases, 5 bases remained unmatched. From germline, CDR1 is SGHRS and CDR2 YFSETQ.

The chain carries TRBV30 and TRBJ2-7, with D unclear. V was clipped by 2 bases and J by 6 bases, with 8 bases between them. Germline V gene sequence: CDR1 GTSNPN, CDR2 SVGIG (reference sequence). This CDR3 has 11 amino acids. The CDR3 DNA reads TGTGCCTGGAGTTCCGGACCCGAGCAGTACTTC. Protein sequence: CAWSSGPEQYF.

The J gene is TRBJ2-7, the V gene TRBV9; D is unclear. Germline CDR1 reads SGDLS; CDR2 reads YYNGEE. Trimming pared 1 base from V and 5 bases from J, leaving 4 bases between. This CDR3 has 11 amino acids. CDR3 region: CASSVNDEQYF. CDR3 coding DNA: TGTGCCAGCAGCGTAAATGACGAGCAGTACTTC.

The chain joins TRBV10-3 to TRBJ1-5; a possible D gene is TRBD1 (5 bases). Trimming stripped 4 bases from V and 7 bases from J, with 11 bases between. The germline CDR1 and CDR2 sequences are ENHRY and SYGVKD. The CDR3 runs 13 residues. CDR3 DNA sequence: TGTGCCATCAGTGGTGGCGGGGCGCAGCCCCAGCATTTT. Its protein is CAISGGGAQPQHF.

V and J are TRBV7-2 and TRBJ2-1; the D gene is possibly TRBD1 (6 bases). V shed 7 bases and J shed 7 bases, with 11 bases lying between them. Germline CDR1 reads SGHTA; CDR2 reads FQGNSA. This CDR3 is 12 amino acids long. CDR3 loop: CASTQDSNEQFF. CDR3 DNA sequence: TGTGCCAGCACCCAGGACAGTAATGAGCAGTTCTTC.

This rearrangement joins TRBV19 to TRBJ1-5; D unclear. Germline CDR1 and CDR2: LNHDA and SQIVND (reference sequence). This CDR3 spans 11 amino acids. V gave up 7 bases and J gave up 11 bases, with 12 bases separating them. The CDR3 DNA reads TGTGCCAGTACCAAAGATCGTGCCCAGCATTTT. Protein product: CASTKDRAQHF. The full variable domain, rest sourced from reference TRBV19 and TRBJ1-5, is DGGITQSPKYLFRKEGQNVTLSCEQNLNHDAMYWYRQDPGQGLRLIYYSQIVNDFQKGDIAEGYSVSREKKESFPLTVTSAQKNPTAFYLCASTKDRAQHFGDGTRLSIL.

Written as DNA, the CDR3 is TGTGCCAGCAGCGTAGGCGTTGGGACCCACTATGGCTACACCTTC. Translated: CASSVGVGTHYGYTF. The chain has TRBV9 and TRBJ1-2; weak D call: TRBD1 (5 bases). In germline, CDR1 is SGDLS, CDR2 YYNGEE. Deletions cut 0 bases from V and 3 bases from J, with 12 bases between. The CDR3 consists of 15 residues.

CDR3: CASSPSGSTDTQYF. DNA for the CDR3: TGTGCCAGCAGCCCAAGCGGGAGCACAGATACGCAGTATTTT. The J gene is TRBJ2-3, the V gene TRBV7-3, with D perhaps matching TRBD2 (6 bases). V was pared by 5 bases and J by 0 bases, with 9 bases between. Per germline, CDR1 SGHTA and CDR2 FQGTGA. The CDR3 extends over 14 amino acids.

The chain combines TRBV5-6 with TRBJ1-6; D may be TRBD1 (5 bases). Trimming shortened V by 0 bases and J by 7 bases, and 17 bases separated the two germline ends. The germline CDR1 and CDR2 sequences are SGHDT and YYEEEE. This CDR3 spans 17 amino acids. For the CDR3, the DNA is TGTGCCAGCAGCTTGGTGGTTCGGGGGGTTGACAATTCACCCCTCCACTTT. Its protein product is CASSLVVRGVDNSPLHF.

The chain recombines TRBV7-2 with TRBJ1-3, with D possibly matching TRBD1 (6 bases). CDR1 is SGHTA, CDR2 FQGNSA, per germline. The CDR3 is 18 residues long. Trimming shortened V by 1 base and J by 4 bases, and 20 bases separated the two germline ends. CDR3 sequence reads: CASSLVGGGASRGNTIYF. CDR3 DNA sequence: TGTGCCAGCAGCTTAGTGGGCGGGGGGGCCTCCCGAGGAAACACCATATATTTT. Based on the CDR3 plus reference TRBV7-2 and TRBJ1-3, the full variable domain is GAGVSQSPSNKVTEKGKDVELRCDPISGHTALYWYRQSLGQGLEFLIYFQGNSAPDKSGLPSDRFSAERTGGSVSTLTIQRTQQEDSAVYLCASSLVGGGASRGNTIYFGEGSWLTVV.